This TCR beta chain was found in a study of robustness of blood B and T cell sequencing (dated by TCRdb to the late 2010s). Looking at the study overall: The study was designed to determine how much peripheral blood is required to reliably characterize an individual's TCRbeta and IgG repertoires. As technical replicates, two replicate TCRbeta cDNA libraries were prepared from one shared RNA pool derived from a single 10 ml draw. In each of the roughly 11 independently drawn blood samples, both the TCRbeta and the IgG repertoires were quantified. Results the study describes overall, beyond this receptor: Combining 3 or 4 tubes (about 26-45 ml blood) brought coverage of the top 10,000 TCRbeta clonotypes close to saturation. The 1,000 most abundant TCRbeta clonotypes from the pooled draws were found in every single 10 ml sample. Across technical replicate libraries, about 95% of the top 10,000 TCRbeta clonotypes in one library were also found in the other. The TCRbeta rarefaction curves did not fully level off, which suggests either under-sequencing or many low-abundance clonotypes. Evidence of cross-contamination, likely caused by batch processing, was seen in one pair of TCRbeta libraries, and the UMI-sequence pairs shared between the two libraries were removed. Pooling tubes did not increase the overlap of rare TCRbeta clonotypes, which implies that much larger blood volumes would be needed to capture rare TCRbeta clonotypes. EDTA tubes required immediate fractionation, limiting use in multi-site collections.

Comments on this clonotype: The antigen it recognizes is unknown. The record has no base qualities; no much larger clone is one base away.

Trimming removed 8 bases from V and 6 bases from J; the gene matches leave 13 bases unexplained. The CDR3 holds 17 amino acids from the cysteine to the phenylalanine. Here the CDR3 DNA is all that survives: 51 bases in frame from base 1. According to the germline V gene, CDR1 reads ENHRY and CDR2 reads SYGVKD. TCRbeta repertoires were quantified from mRNA rather than genomic DNA, which captures expressed receptors. Without any cell sorting, leukocytes from the buffy coat were collected into Trizol, and RNA was extracted using the Direct-zol RNA MiniPrep Plus kit. To separate plasma, buffy coat and red blood cells, the EDTA blood tubes were centrifuged right away at 4 degrees C. The method behind the library was PCR. Data came from an Illumina MiSeq. Synthesis of cDNA relied on SMARTScribe reverse transcriptase together with a 5' template-switch oligo that added a universal priming site. The template-switch oligo carried a 12-nucleotide random unique molecular identifier (UMI) that tagged each cDNA molecule. Chain-specific reverse primers targeted TCRbeta transcripts during reverse transcription. Uracil DNA glycosylase treatment was used to remove residual template-switch adapters, and a Qiagen MinElute kit was used to purify the cDNA. The first PCR ran for about 20 cycles with KAPA HiFi HotStart ReadyMix and step-out primers, divided among four 50 microliter reactions. Products of the first-round PCR were gel-purified before additional amplification. Illumina Nextera adapters were attached in a second PCR of seven to eight cycles, and the libraries were then purified and pooled. The UMI barcode for each TCRbeta molecule was captured by a 50-nucleotide 5' read. Under the source paper's analysis protocol: The MIGEC toolkit was used to group reads by UMI into consensus reads. PEAR was used to merge forward and reverse consensus reads into final reads. Identical UMI-sequence pairs shared across libraries were treated as cross-sample contamination and removed by a custom decontamination script. MIGMAP, a wrapper around IgBLAST, was used for V(D)J assignment and CDR3 extraction. TCR clonotypes were defined by identical V gene, J gene and CDR3 amino acid sequence, and CDR1 and CDR2 were left unsequenced. TCRdb took the public reads, trimmed them with fastp at Q25, ran MiXCR for clone calling and kept in-frame beta chains. Entries are consolidated by CDR3 protein sequence, retaining the most common genes and DNA. Here the V and J calls rest on TCRdb's processing, not on the authors' analysis. The sample table holds 3,500 to 5,000 distinct CDR3 sequences, of which 50% were seen once. The ten largest clones take up less than 30% of the sample.

The sequence is built from TRBV10-3 and TRBJ2-1; 13 junctional bases match TRBD2. The sequencing sample was made of peripheral blood. This receptor was identified in a human donor in good health. The sequence in DNA is TGTGCCATCGGCCTCCCGGGGACTAGCGGGGCTGGCAATGAGCAGTTCTTC. This is translated as CAIGLPGTSGAGNEQFF.